This T cell receptor beta chain was obtained from a study of cytomegalovirus exposure and HLA in healthy donors. About the study: One earlier analysis, a look at 180 million or so T cells, found about 100 million unique TCR beta sequences. Findings and limits, study-wide: Roughly uniform sequencing depth across donors was assumed, possibly incorrectly.

This PCR relied on a set of 60 Vbeta primers and 13 Jbeta primers. Clones were sequenced by immunoSEQ multiplex PCR, and TCRdb holds only the in-frame ones, with some missing. The top ten clones hold approximately 2.5% of a sample with hundreds of thousands of clones, approximately 70% of them seen once. The CDR3 runs to 15 residues. Trimming stripped 4 bases from V and 1 base from J, with 15 bases between. Per germline, CDR1 SGHNT and CDR2 YYREEE (reference sequence). Remarks on this clone: Its target is unknown.

Sequencing input: PBMCs. The sequence was obtained from a female donor in good health and CMV-seronegative. The chain uses TRBV5-4 and TRBJ2-7; possible D gene TRBD2, 6 bases. The CDR3 nucleotides read TGTGCCAGCAGCGCGCCAACTAGCCTTTCCTACGAGCAGTACTTC. As protein: CASSAPTSLSYEQYF.